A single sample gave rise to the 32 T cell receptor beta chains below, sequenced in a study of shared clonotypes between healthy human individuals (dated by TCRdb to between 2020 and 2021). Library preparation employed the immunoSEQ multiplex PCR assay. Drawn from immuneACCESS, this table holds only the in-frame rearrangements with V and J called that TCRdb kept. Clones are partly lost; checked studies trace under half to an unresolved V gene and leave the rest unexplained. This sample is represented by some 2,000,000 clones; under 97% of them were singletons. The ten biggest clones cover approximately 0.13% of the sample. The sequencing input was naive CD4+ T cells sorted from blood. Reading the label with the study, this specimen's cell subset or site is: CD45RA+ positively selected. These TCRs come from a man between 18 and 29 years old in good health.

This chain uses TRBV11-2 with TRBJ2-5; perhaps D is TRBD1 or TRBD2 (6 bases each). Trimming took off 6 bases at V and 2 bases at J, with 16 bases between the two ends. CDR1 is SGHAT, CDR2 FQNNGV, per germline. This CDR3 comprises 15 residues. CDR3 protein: CASRRDPGQQETQYF. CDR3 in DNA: TGTGCCAGCAGGCGGGATCCCGGACAGCAAGAGACCCAGTACTTC.

CDR3 region: CASGPDLGFGNTIYF. DNA of the CDR3: TGTGCCAGCGGCCCGGATTTGGGTTTCGGAAACACCATATATTTT. The chain couples TRBV19 to TRBJ1-3; D is undetermined. The V end was cut by 9 bases, the J end by 4 bases, with 19 bases between. The CDR3 is made up of 15 amino acids. Germline V gene data show CDR1 as LNHDA and CDR2 as SQIVND (reference sequence).

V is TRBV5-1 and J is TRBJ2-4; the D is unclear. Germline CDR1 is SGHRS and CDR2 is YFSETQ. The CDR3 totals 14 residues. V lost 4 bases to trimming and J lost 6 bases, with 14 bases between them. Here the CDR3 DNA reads TGCGCCAGCAGCCAAGACTCCGGGCGAAACATTCAGTACTTC. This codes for CASSQDSGRNIQYF.

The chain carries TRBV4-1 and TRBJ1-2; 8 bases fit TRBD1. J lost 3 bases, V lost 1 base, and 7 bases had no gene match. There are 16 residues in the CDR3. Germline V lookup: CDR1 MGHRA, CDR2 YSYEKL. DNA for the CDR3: TGCGCCAGCAGCCAAGCCGGGACAGGAATGGACTATGGCTACACCTTC. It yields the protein CASSQAGTGMDYGYTF.

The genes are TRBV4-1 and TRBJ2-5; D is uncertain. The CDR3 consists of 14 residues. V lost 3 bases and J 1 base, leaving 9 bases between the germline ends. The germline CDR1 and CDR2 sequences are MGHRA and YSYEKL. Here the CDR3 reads CASSHRALQETQYF. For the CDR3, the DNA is TGCGCCAGCAGCCACCGGGCACTCCAAGAGACCCAGTACTTC.

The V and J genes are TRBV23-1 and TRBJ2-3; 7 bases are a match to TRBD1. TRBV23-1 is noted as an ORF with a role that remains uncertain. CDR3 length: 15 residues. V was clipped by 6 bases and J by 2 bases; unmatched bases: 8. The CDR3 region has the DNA TGCGCCAGCAGCCCTCCGGGACAGCTCACAGATACGCAGTATTTT. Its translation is CASSPPGQLTDTQYF.

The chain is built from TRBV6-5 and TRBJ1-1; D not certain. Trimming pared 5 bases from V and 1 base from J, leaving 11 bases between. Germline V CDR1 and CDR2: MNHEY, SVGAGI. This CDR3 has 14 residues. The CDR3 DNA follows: TGTGCCAGCAGTGCTTCTACCGCGAACACTGAAGCTTTCTTT. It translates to CASSASTANTEAFF.

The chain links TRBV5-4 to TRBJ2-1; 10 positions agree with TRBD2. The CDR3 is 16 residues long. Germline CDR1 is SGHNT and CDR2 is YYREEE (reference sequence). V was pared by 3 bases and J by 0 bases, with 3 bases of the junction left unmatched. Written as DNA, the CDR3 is TGTGCCAGCAGCTCTCTAGCGGGGGACTCCTACAATGAGCAGTTCTTC. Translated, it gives CASSSLAGDSYNEQFF.

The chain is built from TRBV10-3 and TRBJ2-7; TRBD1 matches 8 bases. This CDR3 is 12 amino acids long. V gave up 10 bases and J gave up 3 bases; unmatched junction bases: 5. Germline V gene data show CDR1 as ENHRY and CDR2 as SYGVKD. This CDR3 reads CATRTGLYEQYF. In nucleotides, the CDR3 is TGTGCCACAAGGACAGGGCTCTACGAGCAGTACTTC.

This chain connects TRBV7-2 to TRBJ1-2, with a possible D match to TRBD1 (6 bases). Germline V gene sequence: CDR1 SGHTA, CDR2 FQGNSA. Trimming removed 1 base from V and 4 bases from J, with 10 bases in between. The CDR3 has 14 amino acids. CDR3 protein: CASSLVGGGYGYTF. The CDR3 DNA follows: TGTGCCAGCAGCTTAGTCGGGGGCGGCTATGGCTACACCTTC.

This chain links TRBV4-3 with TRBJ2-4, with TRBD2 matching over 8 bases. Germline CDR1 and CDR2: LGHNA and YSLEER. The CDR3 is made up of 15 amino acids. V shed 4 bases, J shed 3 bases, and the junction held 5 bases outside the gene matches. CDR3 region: CASSPDGGGKNIQYF. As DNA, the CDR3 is TGCGCCAGCAGCCCAGACGGGGGGGGCAAAAACATTCAGTACTTC.

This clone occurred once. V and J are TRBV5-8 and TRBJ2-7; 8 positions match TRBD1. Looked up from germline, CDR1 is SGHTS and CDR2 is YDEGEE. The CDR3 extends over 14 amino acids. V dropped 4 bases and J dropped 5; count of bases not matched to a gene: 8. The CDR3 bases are TGTGCCAGCAGCGAAATGGACAGGGTCCACGAGCAGTACTTC. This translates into CASSEMDRVHEQYF. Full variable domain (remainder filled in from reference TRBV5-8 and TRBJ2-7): EAGVTQSPTHLIKTRGQQATLRCSPISGHTSVYWYQQALGLGLQFLLWYDEGEERNRGNFPPRFSGRQFPNYSSELNVNALELEDSALYLCASSEMDRVHEQYFGPGTRLTVT.

The CDR3, as DNA: TGCGCCAGCAGCCAAGAGAGGGGAGGGGACAGGGCGAATCAGCCCCAGCATTTT. It encodes CASSQERGGDRANQPQHF. J is TRBJ1-5 and V is TRBV4-1; 9 bases agree with TRBD1. Unmatched junction bases numbered 10, after V lost 0 bases and J lost 4 bases. The CDR3 covers 18 residues. Germline V gene data show CDR1 as MGHRA and CDR2 as YSYEKL.

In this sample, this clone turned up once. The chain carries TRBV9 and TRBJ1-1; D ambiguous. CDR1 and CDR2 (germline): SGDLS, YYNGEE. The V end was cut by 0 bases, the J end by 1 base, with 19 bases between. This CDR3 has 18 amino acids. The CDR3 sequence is CASSVAVGHPSQNTEAFF. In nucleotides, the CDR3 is TGTGCCAGCAGCGTAGCAGTGGGCCACCCATCCCAGAACACTGAAGCTTTCTTT.

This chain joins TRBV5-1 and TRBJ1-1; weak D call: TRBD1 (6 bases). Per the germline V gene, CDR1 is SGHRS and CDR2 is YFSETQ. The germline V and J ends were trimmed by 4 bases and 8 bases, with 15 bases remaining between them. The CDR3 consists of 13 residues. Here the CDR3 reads CASSLLTGREAFF. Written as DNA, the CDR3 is TGCGCCAGCAGCCTGTTGACAGGACGCGAAGCTTTCTTT. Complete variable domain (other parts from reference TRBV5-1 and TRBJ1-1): KAGVTQTPRYLIKTRGQQVTLSCSPISGHRSVSWYQQTPGQGLQFLFEYFSETQRNKGNFPGRFSGRQFSNSRSEMNVSTLELGDSALYLCASSLLTGREAFFGQGTRLTVV.

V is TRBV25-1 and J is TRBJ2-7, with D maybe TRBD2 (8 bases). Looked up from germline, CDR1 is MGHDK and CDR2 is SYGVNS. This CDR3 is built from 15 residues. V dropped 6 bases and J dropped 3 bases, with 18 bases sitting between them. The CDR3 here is CASSPAGGLGYEQYF. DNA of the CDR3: TGTGCCAGCAGCCCAGCAGGGGGACTAGGCTACGAGCAGTACTTC.

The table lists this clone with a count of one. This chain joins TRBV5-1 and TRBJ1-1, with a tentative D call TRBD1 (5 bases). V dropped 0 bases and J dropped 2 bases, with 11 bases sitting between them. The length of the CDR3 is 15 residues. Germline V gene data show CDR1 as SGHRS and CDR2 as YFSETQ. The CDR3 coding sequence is TGCGCCAGCAGCTTGGCGCCAAGGACAAACACTGAAGCTTTCTTT. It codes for CASSLAPRTNTEAFF.

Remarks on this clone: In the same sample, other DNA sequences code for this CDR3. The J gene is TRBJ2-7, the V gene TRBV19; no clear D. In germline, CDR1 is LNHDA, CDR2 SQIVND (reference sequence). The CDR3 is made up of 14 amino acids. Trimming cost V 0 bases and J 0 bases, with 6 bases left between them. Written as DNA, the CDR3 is TGTGCCAGTAGTATAGAGGGTAGCTCCTACGAGCAGTACTTC. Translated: CASSIEGSSYEQYF.

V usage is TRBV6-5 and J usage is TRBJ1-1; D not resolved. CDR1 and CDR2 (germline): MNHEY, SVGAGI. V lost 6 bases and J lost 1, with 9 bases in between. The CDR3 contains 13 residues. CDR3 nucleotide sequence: TGTGCCAGCAGAACCCGGCAGAACACTGAAGCTTTCTTT. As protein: CASRTRQNTEAFF.

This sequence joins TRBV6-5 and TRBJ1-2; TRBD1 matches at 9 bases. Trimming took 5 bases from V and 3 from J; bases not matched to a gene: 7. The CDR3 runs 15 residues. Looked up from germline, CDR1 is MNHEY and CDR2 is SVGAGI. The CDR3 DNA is TGTGCCAGCAGTGGGGGACAGGGAGGTCACTATGGCTACACCTTC. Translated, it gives CASSGGQGGHYGYTF.

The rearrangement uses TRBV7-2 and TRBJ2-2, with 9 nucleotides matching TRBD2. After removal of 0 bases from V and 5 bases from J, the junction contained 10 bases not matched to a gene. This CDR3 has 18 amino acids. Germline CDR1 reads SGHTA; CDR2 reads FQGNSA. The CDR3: CASSLAWLAGRETGELFF. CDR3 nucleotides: TGTGCCAGCAGCTTAGCGTGGCTAGCGGGACGGGAAACCGGGGAGCTGTTTTTT.

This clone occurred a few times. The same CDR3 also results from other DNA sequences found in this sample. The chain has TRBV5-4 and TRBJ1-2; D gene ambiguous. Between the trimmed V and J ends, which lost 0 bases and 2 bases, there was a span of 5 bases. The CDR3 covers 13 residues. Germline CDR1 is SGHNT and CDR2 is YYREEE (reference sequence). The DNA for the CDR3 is TGTGCCAGCAGCTTGGGAGGGAACTATGGCTACACCTTC. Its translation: CASSLGGNYGYTF.

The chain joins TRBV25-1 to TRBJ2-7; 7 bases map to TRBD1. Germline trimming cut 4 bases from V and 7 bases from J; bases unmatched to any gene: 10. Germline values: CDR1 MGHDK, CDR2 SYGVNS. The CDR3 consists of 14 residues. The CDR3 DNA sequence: TGTGCCAGCAGTGCGGAGACAGGGCCGGGGGAGCAGTACTTC. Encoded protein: CASSAETGPGEQYF.

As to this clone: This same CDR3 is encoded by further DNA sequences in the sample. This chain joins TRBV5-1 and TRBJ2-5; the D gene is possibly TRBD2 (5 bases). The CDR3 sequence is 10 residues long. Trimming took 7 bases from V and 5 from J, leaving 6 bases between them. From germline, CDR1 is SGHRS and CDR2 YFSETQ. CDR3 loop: CASRGETQYF. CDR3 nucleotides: TGCGCCAGCCGAGGGGAGACCCAGTACTTC.

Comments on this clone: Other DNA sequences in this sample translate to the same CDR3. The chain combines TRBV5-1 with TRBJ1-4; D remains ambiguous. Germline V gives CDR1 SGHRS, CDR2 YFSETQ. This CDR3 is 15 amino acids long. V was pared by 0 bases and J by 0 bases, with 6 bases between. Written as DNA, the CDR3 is TGCGCCAGCAGCTTGGAGGGAGCAACTAATGAAAAACTGTTTTTT. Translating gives CASSLEGATNEKLFF. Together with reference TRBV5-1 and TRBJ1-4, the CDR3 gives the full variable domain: KAGVTQTPRYLIKTRGQQVTLSCSPISGHRSVSWYQQTPGQGLQFLFEYFSETQRNKGNFPGRFSGRQFSNSRSEMNVSTLELGDSALYLCASSLEGATNEKLFFGSGTQLSVL.

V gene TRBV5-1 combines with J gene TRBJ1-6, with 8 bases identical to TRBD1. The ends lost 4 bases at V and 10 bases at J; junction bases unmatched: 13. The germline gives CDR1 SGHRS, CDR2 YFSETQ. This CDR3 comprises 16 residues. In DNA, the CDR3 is TGCGCCAGCAGCCCCGCGATAGGACAGGGCCACTCACCCCTCCACTTT. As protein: CASSPAIGQGHSPLHF.

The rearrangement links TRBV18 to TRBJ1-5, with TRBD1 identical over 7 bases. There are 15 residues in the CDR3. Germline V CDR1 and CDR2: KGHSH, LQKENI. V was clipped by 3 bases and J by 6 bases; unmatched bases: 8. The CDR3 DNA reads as TGTGCCAGCTCACCCACCGCACAGGGGATTCAGCCCCAGCATTTT. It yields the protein CASSPTAQGIQPQHF.

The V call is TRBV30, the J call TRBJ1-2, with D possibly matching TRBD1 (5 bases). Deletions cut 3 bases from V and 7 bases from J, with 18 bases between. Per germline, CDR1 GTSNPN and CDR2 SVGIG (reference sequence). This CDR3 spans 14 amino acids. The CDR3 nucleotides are TGTGCCTGGAGCTCATGGGGAGCTGGGGGTGGCTACACCTTC. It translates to CAWSSWGAGGGYTF.

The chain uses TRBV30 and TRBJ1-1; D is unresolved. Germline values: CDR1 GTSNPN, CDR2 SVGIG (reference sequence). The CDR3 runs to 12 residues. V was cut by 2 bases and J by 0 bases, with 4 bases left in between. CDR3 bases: TGTGCCTGGAGTACCGTGAACACTGAAGCTTTCTTT. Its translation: CAWSTVNTEAFF. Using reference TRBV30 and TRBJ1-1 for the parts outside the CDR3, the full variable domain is SQTIHQWPATLVQPVGSPLSLECTVEGTSNPNLYWYRQAAGRGLQLLFYSVGIGQISSEVPQNLSASRPQDRQFILSSKKLLLSDSGFYLCAWSTVNTEAFFGQGTRLTVV.

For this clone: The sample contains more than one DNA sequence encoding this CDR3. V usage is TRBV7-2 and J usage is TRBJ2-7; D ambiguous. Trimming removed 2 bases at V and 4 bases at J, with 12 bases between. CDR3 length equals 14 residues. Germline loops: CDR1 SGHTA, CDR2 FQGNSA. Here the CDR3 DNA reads TGTGCCAGCAGCTTAAGTGGCGGTCCTTACGAGCAGTACTTC. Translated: CASSLSGGPYEQYF.

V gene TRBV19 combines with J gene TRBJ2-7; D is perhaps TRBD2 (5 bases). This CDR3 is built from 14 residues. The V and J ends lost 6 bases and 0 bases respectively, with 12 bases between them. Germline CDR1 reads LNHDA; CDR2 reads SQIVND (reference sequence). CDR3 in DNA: TGTGCCAGTAGAAGGACGGGAACCTCCTACGAGCAGTACTTC. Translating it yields CASRRTGTSYEQYF.

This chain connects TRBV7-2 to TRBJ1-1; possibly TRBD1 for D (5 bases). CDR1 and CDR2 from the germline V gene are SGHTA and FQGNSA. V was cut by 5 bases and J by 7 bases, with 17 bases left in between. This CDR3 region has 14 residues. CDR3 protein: CASSGKRGRLEAFF. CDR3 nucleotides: TGTGCCAGCAGCGGTAAGCGGGGCAGGCTTGAAGCTTTCTTT.